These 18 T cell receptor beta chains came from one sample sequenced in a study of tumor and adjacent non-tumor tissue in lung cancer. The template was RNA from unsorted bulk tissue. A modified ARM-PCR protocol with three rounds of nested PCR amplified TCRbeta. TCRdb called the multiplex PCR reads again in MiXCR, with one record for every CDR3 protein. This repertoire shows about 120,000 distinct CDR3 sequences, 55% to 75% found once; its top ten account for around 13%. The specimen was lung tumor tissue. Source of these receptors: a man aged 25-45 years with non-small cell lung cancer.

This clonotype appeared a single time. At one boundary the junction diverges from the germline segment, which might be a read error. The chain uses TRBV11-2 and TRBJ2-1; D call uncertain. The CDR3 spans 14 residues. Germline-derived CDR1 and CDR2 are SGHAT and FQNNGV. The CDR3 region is CASSLAPGHNDQFF. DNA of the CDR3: TGTGCCAGCAGCTTAGCACCGGGTCACAATGACCAGTTCTTC.

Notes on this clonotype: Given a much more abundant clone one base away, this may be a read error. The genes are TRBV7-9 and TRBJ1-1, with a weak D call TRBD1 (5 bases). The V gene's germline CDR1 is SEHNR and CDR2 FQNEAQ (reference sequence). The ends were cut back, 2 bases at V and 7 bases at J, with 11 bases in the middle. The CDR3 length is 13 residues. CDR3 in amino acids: CASSLSRQSEAFF. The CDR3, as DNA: TGTGCCAGCAGCTTATCGCGACAGAGTGAAGCTTTCTTT.

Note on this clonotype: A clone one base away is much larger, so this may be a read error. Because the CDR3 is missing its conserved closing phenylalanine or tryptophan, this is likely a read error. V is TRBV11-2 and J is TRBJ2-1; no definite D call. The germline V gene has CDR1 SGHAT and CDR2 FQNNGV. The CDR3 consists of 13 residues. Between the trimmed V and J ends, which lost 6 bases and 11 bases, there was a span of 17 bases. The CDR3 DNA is TGTGCCAGCAGTTTTAGCCCGACGGGTAAGCAGTTCTTA. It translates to CASSFSPTGKQFL.

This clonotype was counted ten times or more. CDR3 nucleotide sequence: TGTGCCAGCGGGAACCGGCCTCTCGAGGATACGCAGTATTTT. Translation: CASGNRPLEDTQYF. The chain is built from TRBV7-3 and TRBJ2-3; D gene ambiguous. Per the germline V gene, CDR1 is SGHTA and CDR2 is FQGTGA. This CDR3 comprises 14 residues. V shed 8 bases and J shed 6 bases, with 18 bases lying between them. Full variable domain (outside the CDR3, taken from reference TRBV7-3 and TRBJ2-3): GAGVSQTPSNKVTEKGKYVELRCDPISGHTALYWYRQSLGQGPEFLIYFQGTGAADDSGLPNDRFFAVRPEGSVSTLKIQRTERGDSAVYLCASGNRPLEDTQYFGPGTRLTVL.

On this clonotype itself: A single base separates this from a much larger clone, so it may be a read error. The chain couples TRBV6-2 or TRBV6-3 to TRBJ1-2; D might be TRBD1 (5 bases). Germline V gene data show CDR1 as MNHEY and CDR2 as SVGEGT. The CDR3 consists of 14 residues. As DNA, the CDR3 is TGTGCCAGCAGAGTGCAGGGCGCTAATTATGGCTACACCTTC. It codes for CASRVQGANYGYTF.

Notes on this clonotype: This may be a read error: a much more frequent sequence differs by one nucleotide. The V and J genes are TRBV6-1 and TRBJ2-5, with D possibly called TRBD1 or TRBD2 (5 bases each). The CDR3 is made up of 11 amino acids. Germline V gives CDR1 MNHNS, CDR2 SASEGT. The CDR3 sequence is CASSEGGTHYF. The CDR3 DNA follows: TGTGCCAGCAGTGAAGGGGGGACCCACTACTTC.

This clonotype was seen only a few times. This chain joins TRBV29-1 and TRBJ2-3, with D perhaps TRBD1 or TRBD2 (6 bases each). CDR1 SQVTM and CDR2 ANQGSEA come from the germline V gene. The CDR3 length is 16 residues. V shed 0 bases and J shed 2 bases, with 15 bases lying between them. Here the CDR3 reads CSVEEYWGASTDTQYF. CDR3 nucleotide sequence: TGCAGCGTTGAAGAGTATTGGGGGGCCTCCACAGATACGCAGTATTTT.

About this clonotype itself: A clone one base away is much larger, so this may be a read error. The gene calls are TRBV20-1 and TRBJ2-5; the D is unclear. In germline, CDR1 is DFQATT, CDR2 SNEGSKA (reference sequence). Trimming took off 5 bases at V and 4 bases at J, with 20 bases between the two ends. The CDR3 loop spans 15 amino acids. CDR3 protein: CSALFRIGLGETQYF. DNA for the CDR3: TGCAGTGCTTTATTTCGGATAGGGCTGGGAGAGACCCAGTACTTC.

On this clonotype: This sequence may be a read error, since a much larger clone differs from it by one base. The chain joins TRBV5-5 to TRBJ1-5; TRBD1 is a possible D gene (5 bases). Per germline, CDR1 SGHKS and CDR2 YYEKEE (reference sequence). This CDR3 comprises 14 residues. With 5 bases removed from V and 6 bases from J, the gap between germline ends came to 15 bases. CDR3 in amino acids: CASSLHGAGQPQHF. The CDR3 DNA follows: TGTGCCAGCAGTCTACATGGGGCGGGTCAGCCCCAGCATTTT.

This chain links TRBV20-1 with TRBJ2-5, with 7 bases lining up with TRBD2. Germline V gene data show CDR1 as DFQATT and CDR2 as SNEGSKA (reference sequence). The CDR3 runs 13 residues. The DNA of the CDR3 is TGCAGCAAACTTCGGGGGGTGGAGGAGACCCAGTACTTC. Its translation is CSKLRGVEETQYF.

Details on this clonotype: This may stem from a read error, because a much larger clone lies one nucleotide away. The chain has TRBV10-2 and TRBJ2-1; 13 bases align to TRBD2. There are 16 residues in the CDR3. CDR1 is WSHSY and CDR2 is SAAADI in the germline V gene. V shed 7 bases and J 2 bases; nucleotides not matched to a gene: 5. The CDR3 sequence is CASMAGTSGAYNEQFF. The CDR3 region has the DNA TGCGCCAGCATGGCCGGGACTAGCGGGGCCTACAATGAGCAGTTCTTC.

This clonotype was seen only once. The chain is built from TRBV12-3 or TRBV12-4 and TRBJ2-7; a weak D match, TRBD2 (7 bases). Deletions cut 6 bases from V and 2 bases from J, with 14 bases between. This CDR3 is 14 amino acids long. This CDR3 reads CASSWGGRAYEQYF. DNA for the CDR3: TGTGCCAGCAGCTGGGGGGGCCGAGCCTACGAGCAGTACTTC.

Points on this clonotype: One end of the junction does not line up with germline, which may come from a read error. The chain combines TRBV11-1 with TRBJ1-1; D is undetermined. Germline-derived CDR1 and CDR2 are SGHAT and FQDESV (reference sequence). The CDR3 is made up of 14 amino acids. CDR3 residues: CASSLGGPNTEAVF. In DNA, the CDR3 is TGTGCCAGCAGCTTAGGGGGTCCGAACACTGAAGCTGTCTTT.

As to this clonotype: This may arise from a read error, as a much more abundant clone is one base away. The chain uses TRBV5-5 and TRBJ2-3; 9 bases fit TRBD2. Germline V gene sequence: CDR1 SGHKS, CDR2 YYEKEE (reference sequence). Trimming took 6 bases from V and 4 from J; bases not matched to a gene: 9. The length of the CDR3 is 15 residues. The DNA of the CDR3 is TGTGCCAGCACCTCCCGGCGGGGGGGCTCAGATACGCAGTATTTT. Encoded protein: CASTSRRGGSDTQYF.

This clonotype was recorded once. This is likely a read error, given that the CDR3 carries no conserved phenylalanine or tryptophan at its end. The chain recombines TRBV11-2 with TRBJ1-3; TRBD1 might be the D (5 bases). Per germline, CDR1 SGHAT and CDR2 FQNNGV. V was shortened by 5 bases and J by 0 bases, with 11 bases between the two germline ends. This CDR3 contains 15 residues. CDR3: CASSAERGSGNTIYL. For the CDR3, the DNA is TGTGCCAGCAGCGCTGAGAGGGGCTCTGGAAACACCATATATCTT.

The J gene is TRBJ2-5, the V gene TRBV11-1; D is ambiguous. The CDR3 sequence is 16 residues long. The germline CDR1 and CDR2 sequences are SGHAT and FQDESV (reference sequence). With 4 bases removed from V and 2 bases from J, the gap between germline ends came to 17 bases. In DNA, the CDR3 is TGTGCCAGCAGCTCAATATGGGTTTGCGGACAAGAGACCCAGTACTTC. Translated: CASSSIWVCGQETQYF.

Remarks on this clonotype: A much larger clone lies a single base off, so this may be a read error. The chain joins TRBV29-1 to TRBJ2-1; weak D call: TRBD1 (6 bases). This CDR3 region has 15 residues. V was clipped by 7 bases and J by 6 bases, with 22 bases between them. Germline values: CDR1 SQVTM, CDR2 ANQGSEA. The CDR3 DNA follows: TGCAGCGGGCGACAGGAGGCGACCTGGATCAATGAGCAGTTCTTC. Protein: CSGRQEATWINEQFF.

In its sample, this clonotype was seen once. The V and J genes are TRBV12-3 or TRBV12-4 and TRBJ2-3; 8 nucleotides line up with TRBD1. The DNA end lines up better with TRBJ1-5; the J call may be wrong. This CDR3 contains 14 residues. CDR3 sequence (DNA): TGTGCCAGCAATTCCCCGGACAGGGCAGATACGCAGCATTTT. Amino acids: CASNSPDRADTQHF.